Listed below are T cell receptor beta chains from one sample, sequenced in a study of cytomegalovirus exposure and HLA in healthy donors. Method: immunoSEQ multiplex PCR; TCRdb's copy keeps in-frame clones and lacks some. Reported are about 77,000 clones; the ten largest clones contain roughly 15%. Sample: PBMCs. The receptors derive from a man aged 50 or older in good health and CMV-seropositive. The CDR3 runs from the conserved cysteine through the conserved F or W. A D gene is named only where the DNA matches it firmly.

15	TRBV15	TRBJ2-1	TRBD1	TGTGCCACCAGCGGCCGGGACAGGGCCTCGGATGAGCAGTTCTTC	CATSGRDRASDEQFF
14	TRBV7-2	TRBJ1-2	TRBD1	TGTGCCAGCAGCTCCGGACAGGGAAGGGGTGGCTACACCTTC	CASSSGQGRGGYTF
15	TRBV19	TRBJ1-1	.	TGTGCCAGTAGTACCCGAACCGGTGGGCCTCCTGAAGCTTTCTTT	CASSTRTGGPPEAFF
14	TRBV7-9	TRBJ1-4	TRBD1	TGTGCCAGCAGCTTCGCGACAGGGGAGGAAAAACTGTTTTTT	CASSFATGEEKLFF
14	TRBV7-2	TRBJ2-5	.	TGTGCCAGCAGCTTAGTTAGGAGGGGAGAGACCCAGTACTTC	CASSLVRRGETQYF
14	TRBV9	TRBJ2-1	.	TGTGCCAGCAGCCTGGGAGGCCTCCACAATGAGCAGTTCTTC	CASSLGGLHNEQFF
14	TRBV2	TRBJ2-5	TRBD1	TGTGCCAGCAGTTCCGGGACAGGCCGGGAGACCCAGTACTTC	CASSSGTGRETQYF
16	TRBV5-1	TRBJ2-1	.	TGCGCCAGCAGCTTGGAGGGGGAGGGTTCCTACAATGAGCAGTTCTTC	CASSLEGEGSYNEQFF
17	TRBV5-1	TRBJ2-2	TRBD1	TGCGCCAGCAGCTTAAGGTCGGGACAGTCGAACACCGGGGAGCTGTTTTTT	CASSLRSGQSNTGELFF
11	TRBV20-1	TRBJ1-1	.	TGCAGTGCTAGTCTGAACATCGTAGCTTTCTTT	CSASLNIVAFF
16	TRBV4-1	TRBJ2-2	TRBD1	TGCGCCAGCAGCCAGGGACAGGGGGTAAATACCGGGGAGCTGTTTTTT	CASSQGQGVNTGELFF
16	TRBV19	TRBJ2-1	.	TGTGCCAGTAGTACCCTGCGGGGAGGCCCCTACAATGAGCAGTTCTTC	CASSTLRGGPYNEQFF
14	TRBV5-1	TRBJ1-1	.	TGCGCCAGCGCCCCCCCAGGGACGGGGGTTGAAGCTTTCTTT	CASAPPGTGVEAFF
15	TRBV6-6	TRBJ2-3	.	TGTGCCAGCAGTTACTTACAGGGAGCCACAGATACGCAGTATTTT	CASSYLQGATDTQYF
16	TRBV11-2	TRBJ2-1	TRBD2	TGTGCCAGCAGCTCCACCGGGACTAGATCAGACAATGAGCAGTTCTTC	CASSSTGTRSDNEQFF
14	TRBV5-1	TRBJ2-7	.	TGCGCCAGCAGCTTGGAACAGCAGGGCCACGAGCAGTACTTC	CASSLEQQGHEQYF
16	TRBV11-2	TRBJ2-2	TRBD2	TGTGCCAGCAGCTCACAGACTAGCGGGGGGGCCGGGGAGCTGTTTTTT	CASSSQTSGGAGELFF
11	TRBV20-1	TRBJ2-1	.	TGCAGTGCTAGGGACAACTATGAGCAGTTCTTC	CSARDNYEQFF
18	TRBV19	TRBJ2-3	TRBD2	TGTGACTCTAGTAAGTTGGAGGGTCTAGCGGTTAGCACAGATACGCAGTATTTT	CDSSKLEGLAVSTDTQYF
15	TRBV4-2	TRBJ2-3	.	TGTGCCAGCAGCCAAGAGGGGGAGGGGGCAGATACGCAGTATTTT	CASSQEGEGADTQYF
15	TRBV12-5	TRBJ1-5	.	TGTGCTAGTGGTTCCGGTGGGGGGGGGTATCAGCCCCAGCATTTT	CASGSGGGGYQPQHF
14	TRBV19	TRBJ2-2	.	TGTGCCAGTAGTATTGTCCGGGACACCGGGGAGCTGTTTTTT	CASSIVRDTGELFF
13	TRBV9	TRBJ2-4	.	TGTGCCAGCAGCGGGGAGACCAAAAACATTCAGTACTTC	CASSGETKNIQYF
15	TRBV11-2	TRBJ1-2	.	TGTGCCAGCAGCCGGGGGAACGGGCCTAACTATGGCTACACCTTC	CASSRGNGPNYGYTF
14	TRBV11-3	TRBJ2-1	TRBD1	TGTGCCAGCAGCCCGGGACAGGCCAACAATGAGCAGTTCTTC	CASSPGQANNEQFF
14	TRBV6-4	TRBJ2-1	TRBD1	TGTGCCAGCAGTGATGGGCAGGGGGCTAGTGAGCAGTTCTTC	CASSDGQGASEQFF
20	TRBV11-2	TRBJ2-4	.	TGTGCCAGCAGCTTAGAGCCACCATTCGGAGCCCTGCGAGCCAAAAACATTCAGTACTTC	CASSLEPPFGALRAKNIQYF
19	TRBV9	TRBJ1-5	.	TGTGCCAGCAGCGTAGCTAGAGGACAGCAGTTTATTAGCAATCAGCCCCAGCATTTT	CASSVARGQQFISNQPQHF
15	TRBV6-1	TRBJ2-3	.	TGTGCCAGCAGGTCGGCGGCCTTTAGCACAGATACGCAGTATTTT	CASRSAAFSTDTQYF
16	TRBV11-2	TRBJ2-7	TRBD2	TGTGCCAGCAGCTTCCTAGCGGGAGACCTCTCCTACGAGCAGTACTTC	CASSFLAGDLSYEQYF
14	TRBV7-2	TRBJ1-5	TRBD1	TGTGCCAGCAGCTTAACAGGGGCCAATCAGCCCCAGCATTTT	CASSLTGANQPQHF
13	TRBV7-9	TRBJ1-2	TRBD1	TGTGCCAGCAGCCCAAGAAGGGGGCATGGCTACACCTTC	CASSPRRGHGYTF
13	TRBV29-1	TRBJ1-2	.	TGCAGCGTTGAGGGTGGCAGGGCGACTGGCTACACCTTC	CSVEGGRATGYTF